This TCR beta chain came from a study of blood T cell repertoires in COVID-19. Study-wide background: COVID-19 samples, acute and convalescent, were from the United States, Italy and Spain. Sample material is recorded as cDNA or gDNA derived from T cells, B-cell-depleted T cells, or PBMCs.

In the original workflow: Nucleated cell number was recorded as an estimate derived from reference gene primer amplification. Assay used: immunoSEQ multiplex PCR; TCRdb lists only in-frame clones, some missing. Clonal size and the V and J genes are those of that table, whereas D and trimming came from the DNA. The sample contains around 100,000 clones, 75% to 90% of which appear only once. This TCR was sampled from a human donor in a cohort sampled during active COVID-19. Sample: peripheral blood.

For the CDR3, the DNA is TGTGCCAGTGGGTCGTACGGAGCCTATGGCTACACCTTC. Translated: CASGSYGAYGYTF. This chain uses TRBV12-3 or TRBV12-4 with TRBJ1-2; D is undetermined. The CDR3 length is 13 residues. V was clipped by 9 bases and J by 4 bases, with 15 bases between them.